These 9 T cell receptor beta chains were all obtained from the same sample, sequenced in a study of cytomegalovirus exposure and HLA in healthy donors. The PCR employed 60 Vbeta primers together with 13 Jbeta primers. This table comes from immunoSEQ multiplex PCR, and its TCRdb copy is limited to in-frame clones, with some not included. Of almost 200,000 clones in the sample, 79% were seen once. The source material was PBMCs. The origin of the receptors is a woman aged 30 to 39 in good health and CMV-seropositive.

This clone came up a few times. J is TRBJ2-1 and V is TRBV4-1; 7 positions agree with TRBD2. The CDR3 has 15 amino acids. Germline values: CDR1 MGHRA, CDR2 YSYEKL. V lost 6 bases to trimming and J lost 6 bases; unmatched junction nucleotides: 11. The CDR3 sequence is CASRSVRDYFNEQFF. The DNA for the CDR3 is TGCGCCAGCAGGTCTGTCCGGGACTACTTCAATGAGCAGTTCTTC.

This clone has a handful of counts. CDR3 amino acids: CASSLFTTYTGELFF. CDR3 bases: TGTGCCAGCAGCTTATTCACCACTTACACCGGGGAGCTGTTTTTT. V usage is TRBV11-3 and J usage is TRBJ2-2; D is undetermined. Germline values: CDR1 SGHNT, CDR2 YENEEA. The CDR3 is 15 residues long. V was clipped by 2 bases and J by 3 bases, with 10 bases between them.

The J gene is TRBJ2-2, the V gene TRBV2, with TRBD1 matching over 8 bases. The CDR3 has 13 residues. Germline-derived CDR1 and CDR2 are SNHLY and FYNNEI. CDR3 region: CSQGAVNTGELFF. The CDR3 region has the DNA TGTTCCCAGGGGGCGGTGAACACCGGGGAGCTGTTTTTT.

The chain uses TRBV7-2 and TRBJ2-4; TRBD1 matches 7 bases. From germline, CDR1 is SGHTA and CDR2 FQGNSA. The CDR3 is 15 residues long. With V trimmed by 3 bases and J by 8 bases, 10 bases remained unmatched. The CDR3 bases are TGTGCCAGCAGCTTCTACAGGGGCCCAGAAGACATTCAGTACTTC. Its translation: CASSFYRGPEDIQYF.

The V call is TRBV7-9, the J call TRBJ2-5; tentatively, D is TRBD2 (5 bases). This CDR3 is 15 amino acids long. Germline-derived CDR1 and CDR2 are SEHNR and FQNEAQ (reference sequence). Trimming removed 5 bases at V and 1 base at J, with 14 bases between. The CDR3 loop is CASSPGRATQETQYF. For the CDR3, the DNA is TGTGCCAGCAGCCCCGGGCGGGCGACCCAAGAGACCCAGTACTTC.

V gene TRBV13 combines with J gene TRBJ2-7; D might be TRBD1 (5 bases). Germline-derived CDR1 and CDR2 are PRHDT and FYEKMQ (reference sequence). The CDR3 runs 14 residues. V shed 4 bases and J shed 1 base, with 11 bases lying between them. CDR3 protein: CASSSDRASYEQYF. DNA for the CDR3: TGTGCCAGCAGCTCCGACAGAGCTTCCTACGAGCAGTACTTC. Using reference TRBV13 and TRBJ2-7 for the parts outside the CDR3, the full variable domain is AAGVIQSPRHLIKEKRETATLKCYPIPRHDTVYWYQQGPGQDPQFLISFYEKMQSDKGSIPDRFSAQQFSDYHSELNMSSLELGDSALYFCASSSDRASYEQYFGPGTRLTVT.

This chain joins TRBV5-1 and TRBJ2-7; 8 positions agree with TRBD1. Germline CDR1 and CDR2: SGHRS and YFSETQ. Trimming cost V 6 bases and J 3 bases; bases outside gene matches: 8. The CDR3 has 14 amino acids. CDR3 coding DNA: TGCGCCAGCACCCCGGGACAGGACTACTACGAGCAGTACTTC. Translation gives CASTPGQDYYEQYF.

The chain uses TRBV27 and TRBJ2-7; D may be TRBD2 (5 bases). The ends were cut back, 7 bases at V and 7 bases at J, with 11 bases in the middle. The germline gives CDR1 MNHEY, CDR2 SMNVEV (reference sequence). This CDR3 is 11 amino acids long. This CDR3 reads CASTAGMEQYF. CDR3 nucleotide sequence: TGTGCCAGCACCGCCGGGATGGAGCAGTACTTC.

The rearrangement uses TRBV4-3 and TRBJ2-3, with 12 bases aligning to TRBD1. Losses at the gene ends were 3 bases for V and 5 bases for J; bases not matched to a gene: 3. Per the germline V gene, CDR1 is LGHNA and CDR2 is YSLEER. This CDR3 has 15 residues. CDR3 amino acids: CASSQGQGAGDTQYF. In DNA, the CDR3 is TGCGCCAGCAGCCAGGGACAGGGGGCCGGAGATACGCAGTATTTT.